There are many counts of the clone carrying this T cell receptor (beta chain). What it binds is unknown. Patients included in sequencing had previously demonstrated CD8+CD57+ cell expansion by flow cytometry. The patients, all of them, had severe acquired aplastic anemia. The sample is drawn from a study of CD8+CD57+ T cells in acquired aplastic anemia. Study in general: Sorting CD4+ and CD8+ cells gave DNA averaging approximately 3 ug.

Looked up from germline, CDR1 is MRHNA and CDR2 is SNTAGT. The CDR3 is made up of 16 amino acids. V lost 2 bases to trimming and J lost 0 bases, with 11 bases between them. The template for TCR beta VDJ and CDR3 sequence profiling was genomic DNA. TCRdb recomputed calls from the reads with MiXCR, one row per CDR3 protein. The sample lists around 150,000 distinct CDR3 sequences, around 52% seen once, with 25% to 40% in the top ten. General study points: Patients did not significantly differ from controls in CD8+ Simpson's diversity. Patients and controls shared 25 to 35 CD8+ CDR3 sequences, highly expressed in patients.

The chain employs TRBV6-4 and TRBJ2-1, with D perhaps TRBD2 (5 bases). This receptor was identified in a human donor with aplastic anemia. The source material was sorted CD4+, CD8+, or CD8+CD57+ T cells (not recorded which) from PBMCs. This chain's CDR3 is CASSDGGISSYNEQFF. In nucleotides, the CDR3 is TGTGCCAGCAGTGACGGAGGTATTAGCTCCTACAATGAGCAGTTCTTC.